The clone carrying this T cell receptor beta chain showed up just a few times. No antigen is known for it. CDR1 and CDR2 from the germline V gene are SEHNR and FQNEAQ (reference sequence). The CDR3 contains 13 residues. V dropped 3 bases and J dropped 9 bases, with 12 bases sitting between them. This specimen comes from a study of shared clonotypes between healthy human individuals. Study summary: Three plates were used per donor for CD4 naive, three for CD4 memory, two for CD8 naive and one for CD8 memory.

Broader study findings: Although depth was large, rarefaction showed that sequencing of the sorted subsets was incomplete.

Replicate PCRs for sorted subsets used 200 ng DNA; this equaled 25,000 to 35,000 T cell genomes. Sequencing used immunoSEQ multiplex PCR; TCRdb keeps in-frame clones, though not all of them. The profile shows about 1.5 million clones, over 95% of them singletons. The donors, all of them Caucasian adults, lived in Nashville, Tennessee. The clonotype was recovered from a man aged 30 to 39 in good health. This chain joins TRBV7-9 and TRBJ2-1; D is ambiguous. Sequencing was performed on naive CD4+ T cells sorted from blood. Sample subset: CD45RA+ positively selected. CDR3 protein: CASSFPQITEQFF. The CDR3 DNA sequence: TGTGCCAGCAGCTTCCCGCAGATAACTGAGCAGTTCTTC.